Listed below are T cell receptor beta chains from one sample, sequenced in a study of blood T cell repertoires in COVID-19. Clones were sequenced by immunoSEQ multiplex PCR, and TCRdb holds only the in-frame ones, with some missing. The sample yields some 260,000 clones, about four fifths seen once. Input material: peripheral blood. The source of these receptors is a woman between 18 and 30 years old with acute or convalescent COVID-19. CDR3s include the opening cysteine and the closing phenylalanine or tryptophan. D genes are given only for firm matches. Clone size is shown for a subset of rows, as once, few, many or a class of expanded clone.

d_call j_call clone_size v_call cdr3_aa cdr3_nt
. TRBJ2-3 . TRBV7-3 CASSPRGASTDTQYF TGTGCCAGCAGCCCCAGGGGGGCTAGCACAGATACGCAGTATTTT
. TRBJ1-2 . TRBV27 CASSPTPAVNYGYTF TGTGCCAGCAGTCCAACGCCCGCGGTTAACTATGGCTACACCTTC
TRBD1 TRBJ2-1 . TRBV7-2 CASRYQDRDYNEQFF TGTGCCAGCAGATATCAGGACAGGGATTACAATGAGCAGTTCTTC
TRBD2 TRBJ2-1 . TRBV3-1/TRBV3-2 CASTTGLAGGSYNEQFF TGTGCCAGCACTACGGGACTAGCGGGTGGGTCCTACAATGAGCAGTTCTTC
TRBD1 TRBJ2-2 few TRBV28 CASSLRGTGLGTGELFF TGTGCCAGCAGTTTACGGGGGACAGGGTTGGGTACCGGGGAGCTGTTTTTT
TRBD1 TRBJ1-1 . TRBV29-1 CSVESRDRGKWDTEAFF TGCAGCGTTGAATCCCGGGACAGGGGGAAATGGGACACTGAAGCTTTCTTT
TRBD2 TRBJ2-1 . TRBV30 CAWSALGREGLYNEQFF TGTGCCTGGAGCGCTTTGGGGCGGGAGGGCCTATACAATGAGCAGTTCTTC
. TRBJ1-1 . TRBV30 CAWSVHQNTEAFF TGTGCCTGGAGTGTACATCAGAACACTGAAGCTTTCTTT
TRBD1 TRBJ1-5 . TRBV4-1 CASSQEDRVGGQPQHF TGCGCCAGCAGCCAAGAAGACAGGGTTGGAGGTCAGCCCCAGCATTTT
. TRBJ1-3 . TRBV10-2 CASSESGRSRSGNTIYF TGCGCCAGCAGTGAGTCTGGCAGATCCCGCTCTGGAAACACCATATATTTT
TRBD2 TRBJ2-2 . TRBV18 CASSPGSGSSGELFF TGTGCCAGCTCACCTGGTAGCGGGAGTTCCGGGGAGCTGTTTTTT
. TRBJ1-2 . TRBV19 CASSIVLSYGYTF TGTGCCAGTAGTATAGTCTTGTCGTATGGCTACACCTTC
TRBD1 TRBJ1-2 . TRBV12-3/TRBV12-4 CASSLETGGGYTF TGTGCCAGCAGTCTAGAGACAGGGGGGGGCTACACCTTC
. TRBJ2-7 . TRBV10-3 CAISESTRQAKEQYF TGTGCCATCAGTGAGTCGACTCGACAGGCGAAAGAGCAGTACTTC
TRBD2 TRBJ2-2 . TRBV7-6 CASSLVAGGNTGELFF TGTGCCAGCAGCTTAGTAGCGGGCGGGAACACCGGGGAGCTGTTTTTT
TRBD1 TRBJ1-4 . TRBV19 CASSTMGRGRDRDEKLFF TGTGCCAGTTCAACGATGGGCAGGGGGCGAGATCGGGATGAAAAACTGTTTTTT